The 20 T cell receptor beta chains below come from one sample, sequenced in a study of T cells in Graves' hyperthyroidism and ophthalmopathy. RNA transcripts were the template for amplifying TCR beta CDR3 regions. First-round RT-PCR with HTBI primers amplified the TCR CDR3 region. TCRdb re-derived calls from the multiplex PCR reads in MiXCR, one entry per CDR3 protein. This table has over 550,000 distinct CDR3 sequences, 16% appearing once. Material: blood. The receptors here all came from a woman between 18 and 30 years old with Graves' hyperthyroidism.

The chain uses TRBV15 and TRBJ2-2; TRBD2 matches at 8 bases. Germline V gene lookup returns CDR1 LNHNV and CDR2 YYDKDF (reference sequence). The CDR3 extends over 16 amino acids. J was trimmed by 3 bases and V by 2 bases; bases with no gene match: 5. The CDR3 protein is CATSRPLLADTGELFF. For the CDR3, the DNA is TGTGCCACCAGCAGACCATTACTAGCGGACACCGGGGAGCTGTTTTTT.

This clonotype was found a few times. This chain links TRBV6-2 or TRBV6-3 with TRBJ2-1; 8 nucleotides match TRBD2. The CDR3 sequence is 16 residues long. CDR1 and CDR2 (germline): MNHEY, SVGEGT. The junction had 15 bases not matched to a gene; V was cut back by 6 bases and J by 8 bases. The CDR3, as DNA: TGTGCCAGCAGCCACCTAGCGGGCGGCCCCAGGGATGAGCAGTTCTTC. It yields the protein CASSHLAGGPRDEQFF.

This chain links TRBV6-8 with TRBJ1-1; 7 bases are shared with TRBD1. The CDR3 is 13 residues long. With V trimmed by 4 bases and J by 13 bases, 12 bases remained unmatched. The germline CDR1 and CDR2 sequences are MNHGY and SAAAGT. The CDR3 sequence is CASSSQGGRRDFF. CDR3 DNA: TGTGCCAGCAGTTCCCAGGGGGGAAGAAGGGATTTCTTT.

The sample holds many counts of this clonotype. This chain links TRBV20-1 with TRBJ1-2, with D unclear. CDR1 is DFQATT, CDR2 SNEGSKA, per germline (reference sequence). The CDR3 runs to 10 residues. V was shortened by 6 bases and J by 5 bases, with 7 bases between the two germline ends. This CDR3 is CSAGEYGYTF. The DNA for the CDR3 is TGCAGTGCCGGGGAGTATGGCTACACCTTC.

A note on this clonotype: A read error may account for a junction end that differs from germline. The rearrangement links TRBV2 to TRBJ1-2; D is undetermined. CDR3 size: 12 residues. CDR1 and CDR2 from the germline V gene are SNHLY and FYNNEI. The CDR3 nucleotides read TGTGCCAGCAGCAAAACTAAATATGGCTACACCTTC. This sequence encodes CASSKTKYGYTF.

The chain combines TRBV20-1 with TRBJ2-1, with D tentatively TRBD2 (7 bases). In germline, CDR1 is DFQATT, CDR2 SNEGSKA (reference sequence). V lost 3 bases and J lost 10, with 16 bases in between. The CDR3 runs 13 residues. The CDR3 region has the DNA TGCAGTGCTAGCGGGGGGCGGGGTTTAGAGCAGTTCTTC. Translation gives CSASGGRGLEQFF.

The V gene is TRBV6-5, the J gene TRBJ2-5, with 9 bases lining up with TRBD1. This CDR3 contains 16 residues. Germline assignment: CDR1 MNHEY and CDR2 SVGAGI. V dropped 1 base and J dropped 6; count of bases not matched to a gene: 9. This CDR3 reads CASSYFSGTGPKTQYF. The CDR3 nucleotides are TGTGCCAGCAGTTACTTTTCCGGGACAGGGCCCAAGACCCAGTACTTC.

In DNA, the CDR3 is TGTGCCAGCACTCAGGGTAGGGATGGCTACACCTTC. This sequence encodes CASTQGRDGYTF. The J gene is TRBJ1-2, the V gene TRBV6-2 or TRBV6-3; D may be TRBD1 (5 bases). The germline V and J ends were trimmed by 7 bases and 6 bases, with 12 bases remaining between them. This CDR3 contains 12 residues. Looked up from germline, CDR1 is MNHEY and CDR2 is SVGEGT.

This clonotype has at least ten counts. This chain connects TRBV5-1 to TRBJ2-3, with 8 positions matching TRBD1. This CDR3 spans 15 amino acids. CDR1 is SGHRS, CDR2 YFSETQ, per germline. The ends lost 0 bases at V and 6 bases at J; junction bases unmatched: 6. The CDR3 protein is CASSLGTGSSDTQYF. In DNA form, the CDR3 reads TGCGCCAGCAGCTTGGGGACAGGGAGCTCGGATACGCAGTATTTT.

This clonotype was recorded a few times. The genes are TRBV7-9 and TRBJ2-1; TRBD2 matches 12 bases. The trim removed 4 bases at V and 15 bases at J, leaving 10 bases unmatched. This CDR3 region has 14 residues. CDR1 is SEHNR and CDR2 is FQNEAQ in the germline V gene (reference sequence). The CDR3 nucleotides are TGTGCCAGCAGCTCGGGACTAGCGGGCACGACCGCGTTCTTC. Its protein is CASSSGLAGTTAFF.

This clonotype came up many times. This CDR3 is CASSGPRVSGNTIYF. The CDR3 DNA is TGTGCCAGCAGTGGCCCGCGAGTCTCTGGAAACACCATATATTTT. The J gene is TRBJ1-3, the V gene TRBV6-1; no definite D call. Germline values: CDR1 MNHNS, CDR2 SASEGT. V dropped 4 bases and J dropped 0 bases, with 10 bases sitting between them. The CDR3 spans 15 residues.

At least ten counts were recorded for this clonotype. The chain's CDR3 is CSARGSGVETQYF. The CDR3 bases are TGCAGTGCTAGGGGCAGCGGGGTAGAGACCCAGTACTTC. This rearrangement joins TRBV20-1 to TRBJ2-5; TRBD2 agrees at 7 bases. Germline trimming cut 3 bases from V and 4 bases from J; bases unmatched to any gene: 5. The CDR3 totals 13 residues. CDR1 is DFQATT, CDR2 SNEGSKA, per germline (reference sequence).

V and J are TRBV20-1 and TRBJ1-6; weak D call: TRBD1 (5 bases). The V gene lost 6 bases and the J gene lost 8 bases, with 14 bases spanning the gap. Germline V lookup: CDR1 DFQATT, CDR2 SNEGSKA (reference sequence). The CDR3 has 13 amino acids. The chain's CDR3 is CSAAGTQHSPLHF. CDR3 sequence (DNA): TGCAGTGCCGCCGGGACTCAACATTCACCCCTCCACTTT.

This clonotype has a count of ten or more. The rearrangement uses TRBV2 and TRBJ1-4; no reliable D call. The V and J ends lost 7 bases and 4 bases respectively, with 22 bases between them. Germline loops: CDR1 SNHLY, CDR2 FYNNEI. The CDR3 is made up of 17 amino acids. Here the CDR3 reads CASISTHTQTVNEKLFF. In DNA, the CDR3 is TGTGCCAGCATATCTACACACACACAGACGGTTAATGAAAAACTGTTTTTT. The full variable domain, with the rest looked up from reference TRBV2 and TRBJ1-4, is EPEVTQTPSHQVTQMGQEVILRCVPISNHLYFYWYRQILGQKVEFLVSFYNNEISEKSEIFDDQFSVERPDGSNFTLKIRSTKLEDSAMYFCASISTHTQTVNEKLFFGSGTQLSVL.

The chain uses TRBV3-1 and TRBJ1-2, with a weak D call TRBD1 (6 bases). The CDR3 extends over 14 amino acids. V was trimmed by 0 bases and J by 5 bases, leaving 10 bases between them. The germline V gene has CDR1 LGHDT and CDR2 YNNKEL (reference sequence). This CDR3 reads CASSQEGAEYGYTF. The CDR3 DNA is TGTGCCAGCAGCCAAGAGGGGGCAGAATATGGCTACACCTTC.

This clonotype has a count of ten or more. CDR3 sequence (DNA): TGTGCCAGCAGCGGACCTTATCGTGGTGAAGCTTTCTTT. Its translation: CASSGPYRGEAFF. The V and J genes are TRBV2 and TRBJ1-1; the D is unclear. The ends were cut back, 6 bases at V and 7 bases at J, with 15 bases in the middle. In germline, CDR1 is SNHLY, CDR2 FYNNEI. The CDR3 loop spans 13 amino acids.

This clonotype showed up many times. The chain combines TRBV6-1 with TRBJ1-5, with TRBD1 identical over 8 bases. The germline V gene has CDR1 MNHNS and CDR2 SASEGT. V gave up 7 bases and J gave up 1 base; unmatched junction bases: 3. The CDR3 contains 14 residues. The CDR3 bases are TGTGCCAGCAACGGACAGGGAAGCAATCAGCCCCAGCATTTT. Its protein product is CASNGQGSNQPQHF.

This clonotype was recorded many times. The chain has TRBV27 and TRBJ1-1; 8 bases align to TRBD1. J lost 7 bases, V lost 3 bases, and 4 bases had no gene match. The CDR3 loop spans 13 amino acids. CDR1 and CDR2 (germline): MNHEY, SMNVEV (reference sequence). The CDR3 bases are TGTGCCAGCAGTTTTCGACAGGGGATTGAAGCTTTCTTT. It specifies CASSFRQGIEAFF.

This clonotype was detected many times. J is TRBJ1-5 and V is TRBV10-1; no firm D call. From germline, CDR1 is WNHNN and CDR2 SYGVQD (reference sequence). The CDR3 has 13 amino acids. Trimming pared 6 bases from V and 9 bases from J, leaving 15 bases between. The chain's CDR3 is CASSDVGPWPQHF. CDR3 DNA sequence: TGCGCCAGCAGCGATGTTGGGCCCTGGCCCCAGCATTTT.

This clonotype has a count of ten or more. The rearrangement links TRBV20-1 to TRBJ1-1; 7 bases fit TRBD1. V trimming: 3 bases; J trimming: 0 bases; junction bases outside the gene matches: 10. Germline lookup yields CDR1 DFQATT and CDR2 SNEGSKA (reference sequence). The CDR3 runs 16 residues. CDR3 protein: CSASRRGHPLNTEAFF. In DNA, the CDR3 is TGCAGTGCTAGTCGGAGGGGGCACCCCCTGAACACTGAAGCTTTCTTT.